A selection of T cell receptor beta chains follows, all from one sample in a study of T cell repertoires in cytomegalovirus infection. Each CDR3 protein is one row after TCRdb ran MiXCR on the reads. In the table there are 200,000 or so distinct CDR3 sequences, approximately 40% of which are singletons. Their specific antigens are unknown. This specimen was CD8+ T cells from cultured PBMCs, taken from culture after CMV antigen stimulation. The receptors stem from a human donor in good health (CMV status not recorded). Some clones in this sample may be carry-over from other donors' samples. Each CDR3 is given with its conserved first and last residue. Only part of the rows carry a size: once, few, many, or a class if the clone is expanded.

>TRBV12-3/TRBV12-4|TRBJ1-2|NA
CASRGDYGYTF
>TRBV7-3|TRBJ2-5|few
CASSLLGNQETQYF
>TRBV7-6|TRBJ2-1|few
CASSLDKSSYNEQFF
>TRBV27|TRBJ1-1|NA
CASSPLEGLNTEAFF
>TRBV7-2|TRBJ2-7|few
CASSLTLHEQYF
>TRBV7-9|TRBJ2-3|many
CASSLVVGTSLDTQYF
>TRBV7-9|TRBJ2-5|NA
CASSLGRIGLAGLKTQYF
>TRBV7-6|TRBJ2-3|few
CASRGGGRAEDTQYF
>TRBV7-6|TRBJ2-1|few
CASSSGRGGNEQFF
>TRBV4-2|TRBJ2-3|few
CASSQPSAGVPSRHGNTQYF
>TRBV6-2/TRBV6-3|TRBJ2-1|NA
CASSSGMSYNEQFF
>TRBV7-9|TRBJ2-5|NA
CASSLIEDQETQYF
>TRBV4-1|TRBJ1-6|NA
CASSQAATGGNSPLHF
>TRBV7-9|TRBJ2-1|medium-sized
CASSFGTSGNEQFF
>TRBV7-8|TRBJ2-7|NA
CASSSPTGGSYEQYF
>TRBV24-1|TRBJ2-1|NA
CATSDLSYNEQFF
>TRBV11-1|TRBJ1-4|many
CASSPGTATNEKLFF
>TRBV12-3/TRBV12-4|TRBJ2-1|NA
CASSFSGGPDEQFF
>TRBV11-2|TRBJ2-7|few
CASTQGGNSYEQYF
>TRBV11-2|TRBJ2-1|few
CASSLWDWRAEHNEQFF
>TRBV5-1|TRBJ2-2|NA
CASSLGEPGELFF
>TRBV10-3|TRBJ2-2|NA
CAILPTEGTGELFF
>TRBV9|TRBJ1-2|NA
CASKSGQTGYTF
>TRBV7-8|TRBJ2-5|many
CASSLVGETQYF
>TRBV6-6|TRBJ1-5|few
CASSYSGRGNQPQHF
>TRBV3-1|TRBJ2-7|few
CASSLRQGGHEQYF
>TRBV7-9|TRBJ2-3|NA
CASSLRGSGADTQYF
>TRBV7-6|TRBJ1-6|few
CASSLFNRDTNNSPLHF
>TRBV12-5|TRBJ2-1|few
CASGLGGNGLGFF
>TRBV4-2|TRBJ1-1|NA
CASSQDSDRGYTEAFF
>TRBV24-1|TRBJ2-1|NA
CATSDLGSDQGDNEQFF
>TRBV7-3|TRBJ1-1|NA
CASSSREQGPGTEAFF
>TRBV6-1|TRBJ2-3|NA
CASSYEGQGADTQYF
>TRBV12-3/TRBV12-4|TRBJ2-5|NA
CASSWRLAGRETQYF
>TRBV5-4|TRBJ2-7|NA
CASSLDRGRREQYF
>TRBV10-3|TRBJ2-1|few
CAIKLPGVSNEQFF
>TRBV12-3/TRBV12-4|TRBJ2-1|NA
CASSHLTGRVGEQFF
>TRBV9|TRBJ2-2|NA
CASSVARDSTGELFF
>TRBV28|TRBJ2-3|few
CASNLGFSTDTQYF
>TRBV7-2|TRBJ2-7|few
CARTLQAPRNEQYF
>TRBV6-2/TRBV6-3|TRBJ2-2|NA
CASSYSRGFAGELFF
>TRBV27|TRBJ2-7|NA
CASSLFPPYYYEQYF
>TRBV6-1|TRBJ2-7|NA
CASSEFRTGGIYEQYF
>TRBV19|TRBJ1-6|NA
CASKPSRDGSSYNSPLHF
>TRBV27|TRBJ2-1|NA
CASRILAGVENEQFF
>TRBV7-9|TRBJ2-7|NA
CASSLVTSGGNEQYF
>TRBV5-1|TRBJ2-3|NA
CASSRGTQVASDTQYF
>TRBV10-2|TRBJ2-7|few
CASSEFGYEQYF
>TRBV27|TRBJ2-7|NA
CASRLRGEKNYEQYF
>TRBV7-3|TRBJ1-2|few
CASWGDRALRLYGYTF
>TRBV7-6|TRBJ2-2|NA
CASSLPGTPGELFF
>TRBV7-9|TRBJ2-1|few
CASTGLARHEQFF
>TRBV28|TRBJ2-3|NA
CASSFRDSSTDTQYF
>TRBV7-2|TRBJ2-7|many
CASSSGLFGYEQYF
>TRBV20-1|TRBJ1-1|few
CSAGTQVMETEAFF
>TRBV12-3/TRBV12-4|TRBJ2-3|NA
CASKVPGTDTQYF
>TRBV24-1|TRBJ2-2|few
CATSNPTFWTGNTGELFF
>TRBV7-2|TRBJ2-5|NA
CASSQTSGRHRETQYF
>TRBV27|TRBJ1-2|few
CASSLSKGNYGYTF